Listed below are T cell receptor beta chains from one sample, sequenced in a study of T cell clonotyping in hematopoietic cell transplantation. This table comes from immunoSEQ multiplex PCR, and its TCRdb copy is limited to in-frame clones, with some not included. Of about 41,000 clones detected, 95% appear once; the ten largest clones hold 0.75% to 1%. The sequencing sample was made of peripheral blood mononuclear cells. The receptors shown here come from a man aged 30 to 45 in good health. Some clones in this sample may be carry-over from other donors' samples. Both conserved end residues are part of each CDR3. The D gene is left open where the match is weak. Only some rows state a clone size, as once, few, many or a class for expanded clones.

d_call j_call clone_size v_call cdr3_nt cdr3_aa
. TRBJ1-1 . TRBV5-1 TGCGCCAGCAGCTGGGGCCCGAGGGGGGGGAACACTGAAGCTTTCTTT CASSWGPRGGNTEAFF
. TRBJ2-7 once TRBV7-9 TGTGCCAGCAGCTTAGAGGAGATGGGAGCCTACGAGCAGTACTTC CASSLEEMGAYEQYF
. TRBJ1-2 . TRBV7-2 TGTGCCAGCAGCTTAGCCACAGGGAATCCGGAAGGCTACACCTTC CASSLATGNPEGYTF
TRBD2 TRBJ2-3 . TRBV29-1 TGCAGCGTTTCTAGCGGGAGGGCCTATAGCACAGATACGCAGTATTTT CSVSSGRAYSTDTQYF
. TRBJ1-1 few TRBV27 TGTGCCAGCACCTCCTCCACGGACTGGACGGAAGCTGAAGCTTTCTTT CASTSSTDWTEAEAFF
. TRBJ1-2 . TRBV6-1 TGTGCCAGCAGTGAGGGGCAGGGGTACCTTTCCTATGGCTACACCTTC CASSEGQGYLSYGYTF
TRBD1 TRBJ2-2 once TRBV5-4 TGTGCCAGCAGCTTGGCCTTCACAGGGGGCACCGGGGAGCTGTTTTTT CASSLAFTGGTGELFF
. TRBJ1-1 . TRBV9 TGTGCCAGCAGCGTAGAGCCGGTAGGCCCTGAAGCTTTCTTT CASSVEPVGPEAFF
. TRBJ1-2 . TRBV5-4 TGTGCCAGCAGCTTGGTTGTCGGTGGGACCTATGGCTACACCTTC CASSLVVGGTYGYTF
. TRBJ1-4 . TRBV5-1 TGCGCCAGCAGCTTAACACAGGGCTCTAGGGAAAAACTGTTTTTT CASSLTQGSREKLFF
TRBD1 TRBJ2-2 . TRBV11-2 TGTGCCAGCAGCTTCACAGGGGCCGGGGAGCTGTTTTTT CASSFTGAGELFF
TRBD1 TRBJ1-1 . TRBV5-4 TGTGCCAGCAGCTTGGCAGGGGGGATTGAAGCTTTCTTT CASSLAGGIEAFF
. TRBJ2-6 . TRBV5-4 TGTGCCAGCAGCGTGACAGTAACTGGGGCCAACGTCCTGACTTTC CASSVTVTGANVLTF
TRBD1 TRBJ1-2 . TRBV6-1 TGTGCCAGCAGTGATGAAGGACAGGGCTACTATGGCTACACCTTC CASSDEGQGYYGYTF
TRBD2 TRBJ2-5 . TRBV2 TGTGCCAGCAGTGAGTTGCGGGGGACGGGGGAGACCCAGTACTTC CASSELRGTGETQYF
. TRBJ2-7 . TRBV11-2 TGTGCCAGCAGCTTAGGCGGTGGATCCTACGAGCAGTACTTC CASSLGGGSYEQYF
TRBD1 TRBJ2-7 . TRBV6-6 TGTGCCAGCAGTTACGCCGTAGAGACAGGGAACTACGAGCAGTACTTC CASSYAVETGNYEQYF
. TRBJ1-2 . TRBV6-1 TGTGCCAGCATGGTAAACGGGAACTATGGCTACACCTTC CASMVNGNYGYTF
TRBD1 TRBJ1-1 . TRBV5-6 TGTGCCAGCAGCTTGATTGGGACAGGGCTGGACACTGAAGCTTTCTTT CASSLIGTGLDTEAFF
TRBD1 TRBJ1-5 . TRBV7-8 TGTGCCAGCAGCTTAGCCGGCAGGGGGAATCAGCCCCAGCATTTT CASSLAGRGNQPQHF
. TRBJ1-5 . TRBV6-6 TGTGCCAGCAGTACGGACGGAAGAACGCCCCAGCATTTT CASSTDGRTPQHF
. TRBJ1-5 . TRBV19 TGTGCCAGTAGCTCCCGTTGGGGGGCTAAGAATCAGCCCCAGCATTTT CASSSRWGAKNQPQHF
TRBD2 TRBJ2-3 . TRBV5-6 TGTGCCAGCAGCTTGGGGACTAGCGGGAGGGCCGCCGAGACAGATACGCAGTATTTT CASSLGTSGRAAETDTQYF
. TRBJ1-4 . TRBV19 TGTGCCAGTAGTATCAGGGAAGATAATGAAAAACTGTTTTTT CASSIREDNEKLFF
. TRBJ2-1 . TRBV7-2 TGTGCCAGCAGCCTTACCAGGGGACTGGGGAATGAGCAGTTCTTC CASSLTRGLGNEQFF
TRBD1 TRBJ1-2 once TRBV5-1 TGCGCCAGCAGCTTGGACGAAGCGGACAGGGGTCGCTACACCTTC CASSLDEADRGRYTF